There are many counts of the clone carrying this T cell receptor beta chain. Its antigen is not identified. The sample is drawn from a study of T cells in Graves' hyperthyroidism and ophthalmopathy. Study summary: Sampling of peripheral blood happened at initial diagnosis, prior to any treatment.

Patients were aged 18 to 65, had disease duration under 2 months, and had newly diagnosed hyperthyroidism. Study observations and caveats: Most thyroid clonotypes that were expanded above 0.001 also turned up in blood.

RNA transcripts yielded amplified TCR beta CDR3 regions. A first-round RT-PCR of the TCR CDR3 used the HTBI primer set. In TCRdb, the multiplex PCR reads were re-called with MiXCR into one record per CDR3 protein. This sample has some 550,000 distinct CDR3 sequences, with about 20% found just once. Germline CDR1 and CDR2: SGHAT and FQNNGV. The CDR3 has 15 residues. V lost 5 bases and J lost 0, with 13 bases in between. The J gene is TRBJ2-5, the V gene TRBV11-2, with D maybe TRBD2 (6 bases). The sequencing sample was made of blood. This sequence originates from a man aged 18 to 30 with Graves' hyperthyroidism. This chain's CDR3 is CASSHPRRDQETQYF. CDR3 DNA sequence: TGTGCCAGCAGCCATCCTCGGAGGGACCAAGAGACCCAGTACTTC.